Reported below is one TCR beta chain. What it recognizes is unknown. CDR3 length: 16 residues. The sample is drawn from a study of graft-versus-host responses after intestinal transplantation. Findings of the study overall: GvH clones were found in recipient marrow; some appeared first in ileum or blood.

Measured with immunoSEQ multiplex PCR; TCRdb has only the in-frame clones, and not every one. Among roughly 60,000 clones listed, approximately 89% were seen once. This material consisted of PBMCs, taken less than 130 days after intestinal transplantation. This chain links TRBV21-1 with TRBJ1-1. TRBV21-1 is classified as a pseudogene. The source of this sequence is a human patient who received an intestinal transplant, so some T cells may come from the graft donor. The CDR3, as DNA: TGTGCCAGCAGGGGTAGCGTAGCTACACAACGCACTGAAGCTTTCTTT. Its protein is CASRGSVATQRTEAFF.